This TCR beta chain was documented in a study of CD8+CD57+ T cells in acquired aplastic anemia. CD8+CD57+ cell expansion had been shown by flow cytometry in patients chosen for sequencing. The cohort consisted entirely of patients having severe acquired aplastic anemia. It was genomic DNA that served as the template for profiling TCR beta VDJ and CDR3. MiXCR, run by TCRdb on the reads, gives a single entry per CDR3 protein. The table lists 200,000 to 250,000 distinct CDR3 sequences, roughly 50% of them singletons. V was shortened by 6 bases and J by 4 bases, with 15 bases between the two germline ends. The CDR3 loop spans 14 amino acids.

The V and J genes are TRBV12-3 or TRBV12-4 and TRBJ1-2, with D perhaps TRBD1 (5 bases). The sequenced sample was sorted CD4+, CD8+, or CD8+CD57+ T cells (not recorded which) from PBMCs. The receptor was derived from a human donor with aplastic anemia. This CDR3 is CASSLTGPSYGYTF. Here the CDR3 DNA reads TGTGCCAGCAGCCTCACGGGACCGAGCTATGGCTACACCTTC.